Listed below are T cell receptor beta chains from one sample, sequenced in a study of PD-L1 blockade in urothelial cancer. The repertoire was sequenced with immunoSEQ multiplex PCR; TCRdb's copy has only in-frame clones and lacks some. The sample has 120,000 or so clones; roughly 82% are singletons. The sample in question was PBMCs, obtained around atezolizumab (anti-PD-L1) treatment. Every receptor here comes from a man in his fifties or sixties with urothelial cancer. The CDR3 runs from the conserved cysteine through the conserved F or W. D genes are given only for firm matches. Clone size is shown for a subset of rows, as once, few, many or a class of expanded clone.

V gene	CDR3 length	J gene	clone size	D gene	CDR3 DNA	CDR3 protein
TRBV6-5	14	TRBJ2-7	-	TRBD1	TGTGCCAGCACTGACAGGGGACGAGGGTACGAGCAGTACTTC	CASTDRGRGYEQYF
TRBV19	16	TRBJ1-1	-	TRBD1	TGTGCCAGTAGTATTAACGGAGGGACAGGGGCCACTGAAGCTTTCTTT	CASSINGGTGATEAFF
TRBV5-1	13	TRBJ2-7	-	-	TGCGCCAGCAGCTTGTCCGAGGCCCACGAGCAGTACTTC	CASSLSEAHEQYF
TRBV5-5	15	TRBJ2-7	-	TRBD1	TGTGCCAGCAGCTCCCGGGACAGGGGGCGATACGAGCAGTACTTC	CASSSRDRGRYEQYF
TRBV14	15	TRBJ2-3	once	-	TGTGCCAGCAGCCATGGGACTCCGGTAGGGAATACGCAGTATTTT	CASSHGTPVGNTQYF
TRBV13	16	TRBJ1-2	once	TRBD1	TGTGCCAGCAGTAGGCCGGGACAGGGGCAGATCTATGGCTACACCTTC	CASSRPGQGQIYGYTF
TRBV28	14	TRBJ2-2	-	TRBD2	TGTGCCAGCAGTTTCCCGGCGGGGGCCGGGGAGCTGTTTTTT	CASSFPAGAGELFF
TRBV7-2	15	TRBJ2-1	-	-	TGTGCCAGCAGCTTAATGTCAGGCCACACCAATGAGCAGTTCTTC	CASSLMSGHTNEQFF
TRBV6-5	13	TRBJ1-1	few	TRBD1	TGTGCCAGCAGGCGGACAGGGAACACTGAAGCTTTCTTT	CASRRTGNTEAFF
TRBV5-4	13	TRBJ2-3	-	-	TGTGCCAGCAGCCTGGTCGGCACAGATACGCAGTATTTT	CASSLVGTDTQYF
TRBV5-1	15	TRBJ2-7	-	-	TGCGCCAGCAGCTTTAATCGCCAGGAGGGCTACGAGCAGTACTTC	CASSFNRQEGYEQYF
TRBV14	18	TRBJ2-1	-	TRBD2	TGTGCCAGCAGCCGCCAGACTAGCGGGAGATTCTCCTACAATGAGCAGTTCTTC	CASSRQTSGRFSYNEQFF
TRBV11-1	12	TRBJ2-5	-	-	TGTGCCAGCAGCTTAGGGCAGGGCGGCCAGTACTTC	CASSLGQGGQYF
TRBV30	14	TRBJ1-3	-	-	TGTGCCTGGAGTGTACTAAGACCTGGAAACACCATATATTTT	CAWSVLRPGNTIYF
TRBV4-1	16	TRBJ2-7	-	TRBD2	TGCGCCAGCAGCCAAGATCGTAGCGGGCTTACCTACGAGCAGTACTTC	CASSQDRSGLTYEQYF
TRBV10-3	16	TRBJ1-5	-	TRBD1	TGTGCCATCAGCCTGGGCACAGGGGGCATGGGTCAGCCCCAGCATTTT	CAISLGTGGMGQPQHF
TRBV2	14	TRBJ2-1	-	-	TGTGCCAGCAGTGGACTAGGTGCCTACAATGAGCAGTTCTTC	CASSGLGAYNEQFF
TRBV13	15	TRBJ2-1	-	-	TGTGCCAGCAGCTTAGTTGCGGAGTACTACAATGAGCAGTTCTTC	CASSLVAEYYNEQFF
TRBV6-1	14	TRBJ1-3	few	-	TGTGCCAGCAGTGACGGCTTGGGCGGAAACACCATATATTTT	CASSDGLGGNTIYF
TRBV7-3	18	TRBJ1-6	-	-	TGTGCCAGCAGCTTAAGGGCTGGGGGGACCGTCTATAATTCACCCCTCCACTTT	CASSLRAGGTVYNSPLHF
TRBV14	16	TRBJ2-5	-	TRBD2	TGTGCCAGCAGCAAGGGGACTAGCGGGAGATTTGAGACCCAGTACTTC	CASSKGTSGRFETQYF
TRBV29-1	12	TRBJ2-7	-	-	TGCAGCGTTGGGGGCAGAGGCTACGAGCAGTACTTC	CSVGGRGYEQYF
TRBV10-3	12	TRBJ1-1	-	-	TGTGCCATCAGCGCCTTAGGGGGTAAGGCTTTCTTT	CAISALGGKAFF
TRBV6-1	14	TRBJ2-3	-	TRBD1	TGTGCCAGCACCAGACAGGGTAGTGCAGATACGCAGTATTTT	CASTRQGSADTQYF
TRBV29-1	13	TRBJ2-7	-	-	TGCAGCGTTGCCCGGGGACAAGATTACGAGCAGTACTTC	CSVARGQDYEQYF
TRBV6-6	15	TRBJ2-7	-	TRBD1	TGTGCCAGCAGTTACCTCCGGACAGGGGCCTACGAGCAGTACTTC	CASSYLRTGAYEQYF
TRBV6-5	15	TRBJ1-6	-	-	TGTGCCAGCAAACCGGACAGCGGTGAAAATTCACCCCTCCACTTT	CASKPDSGENSPLHF
TRBV6-5	15	TRBJ2-3	-	TRBD1	TGTGCCAGCAGTTACTCAGGACAGGGAACAGATACGCAGTATTTT	CASSYSGQGTDTQYF
TRBV28	13	TRBJ1-5	-	TRBD1	TGTGCCAGCGGGGACAGAAACAATCAGCCCCAGCATTTT	CASGDRNNQPQHF
TRBV28	13	TRBJ2-1	many	-	TGTGCCGTCGGCGCGGGGTTTAACAATGAGCAGTTCTTC	CAVGAGFNNEQFF
TRBV4-1	15	TRBJ1-2	-	TRBD1	TGCGCCAGCAGCCACCCCGGGACAGTTACCTATGGCTACACCTTC	CASSHPGTVTYGYTF
TRBV30	13	TRBJ1-1	few	TRBD1	TGTGCCTGGAGGGGACAGGGGAACACTGAAGCTTTCTTT	CAWRGQGNTEAFF
TRBV19	14	TRBJ2-4	-	TRBD2	TGTGCCAGTAAAGGAGGGAGGGTTAAGAACATTCAGTACTTC	CASKGGRVKNIQYF
TRBV7-3	15	TRBJ1-5	-	TRBD1	TGTGCCAGCAGCTTTACAGGGGGCATCAATCAGCCCCAGCATTTT	CASSFTGGINQPQHF
TRBV29-1	16	TRBJ2-1	-	TRBD1	TGCAGCGTTGAGCCCGCGGACAGGGAAACCTACAATGAGCAGTTCTTC	CSVEPADRETYNEQFF
TRBV5-1	15	TRBJ2-3	-	-	TGCGCCAGCAGCACCAGGGGATTTGGAACAGATACGCAGTATTTT	CASSTRGFGTDTQYF
TRBV19	14	TRBJ2-1	-	TRBD2	TGTGCCAGTAAGCCGGGACTAGGTATCGATGAGCAGTTCTTC	CASKPGLGIDEQFF
TRBV30	14	TRBJ2-1	-	TRBD2	TGTGCCTGGGCCGGGACTAGCTGGATCAATGAGCAGTTCTTC	CAWAGTSWINEQFF
TRBV7-7	17	TRBJ2-3	-	TRBD1	TGTGCTAGCAGCCCCAGGACAGGCACATCTAGCACAGATACGCAGTATTTT	CASSPRTGTSSTDTQYF
TRBV9	14	TRBJ2-3	few	TRBD2	TGTGCCAGCAGCGTAAGCGGGGCCACAGATACGCAGTATTTT	CASSVSGATDTQYF
TRBV11-2	12	TRBJ2-7	-	-	TGTGCCAGCAGCTTGGGCTTAGACGAGCAGTACTTC	CASSLGLDEQYF
TRBV6-1	14	TRBJ2-2	once	-	TGTGCCAGCAGTGACACAGCGAACACCGGGGAGCTGTTTTTT	CASSDTANTGELFF
TRBV19	13	TRBJ2-7	few	-	TGTGCCAGTAGTATTTCGGGTAGCTACGAGCAGTACTTC	CASSISGSYEQYF
TRBV2	14	TRBJ1-2	-	TRBD1	TGTGCCAGCAGCCGGGACAGGGACAAGTATGGCTACACCTTC	CASSRDRDKYGYTF
TRBV30	16	TRBJ2-5	-	TRBD2	TGTGCCTGGAGTCCCGGACTAGCGGGTGCCCAAGAGACCCAGTACTTC	CAWSPGLAGAQETQYF
TRBV28	12	TRBJ1-4	-	TRBD1	TGTGCCAGCGTGGGACAGGGTGAAAAACTGTTTTTT	CASVGQGEKLFF
TRBV28	14	TRBJ1-6	once	-	TGTGCCAGTGATGGACAGCTTGACAATTCACCCCTCCACTTT	CASDGQLDNSPLHF
TRBV7-9	11	TRBJ2-1	-	-	TGTGCCAGCAGCTTAGCGGGCGAGCAGTTCTTC	CASSLAGEQFF
TRBV28	17	TRBJ2-1	-	TRBD1	TGTGCCAGCAGTTGGGCCCCAGGGGGCAATATGGACAATGAGCAGTTCTTC	CASSWAPGGNMDNEQFF
TRBV5-5	14	TRBJ2-3	-	-	TGTGCCAGCAGCTCTCAACCACAATTGGATACGCAGTATTTT	CASSSQPQLDTQYF
TRBV7-9	14	TRBJ2-3	once	TRBD1	TGTGCCAGCAGCTTCGGACAGGGCACAGATACGCAGTATTTT	CASSFGQGTDTQYF
TRBV4-1	16	TRBJ2-3	-	TRBD2	TGCGCCAGCAGCCAATTTAGCGGGAGTAGCACAGATACGCAGTATTTT	CASSQFSGSSTDTQYF
TRBV30	16	TRBJ2-7	-	TRBD2	TGTGCCTGGAGCCCTTTCACTAGCGGGAGCTCCTACGAGCAGTACTTC	CAWSPFTSGSSYEQYF
TRBV6-5	14	TRBJ2-1	-	-	TGTGCCAGCAGTTACTTCGAGGGGGACAATGAGCAGTTCTTC	CASSYFEGDNEQFF